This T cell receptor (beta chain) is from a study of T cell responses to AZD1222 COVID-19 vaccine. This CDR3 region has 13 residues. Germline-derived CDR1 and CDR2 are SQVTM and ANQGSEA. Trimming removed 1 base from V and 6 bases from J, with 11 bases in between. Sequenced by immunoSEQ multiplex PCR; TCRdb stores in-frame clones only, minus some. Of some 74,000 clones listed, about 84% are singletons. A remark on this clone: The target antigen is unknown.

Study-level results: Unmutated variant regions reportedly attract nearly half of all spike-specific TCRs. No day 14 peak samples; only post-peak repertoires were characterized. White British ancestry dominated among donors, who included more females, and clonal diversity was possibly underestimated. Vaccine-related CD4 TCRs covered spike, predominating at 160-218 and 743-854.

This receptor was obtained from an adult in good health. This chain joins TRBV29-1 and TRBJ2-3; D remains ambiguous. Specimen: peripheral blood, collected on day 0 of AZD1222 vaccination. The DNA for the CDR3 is TGCAGCGTTGAAGCGGGCACTCCGGATACGCAGTATTTT. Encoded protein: CSVEAGTPDTQYF.